This passage covers 23 T cell receptor beta chains from one sample sequenced in a study of CD8+CD57+ T cells in acquired aplastic anemia. Genomic DNA provided the template from which TCR beta VDJ and CDR3 profiles were obtained. TCRdb re-analysed the reads in MiXCR, keeping a single row per CDR3 protein. The sample shows 250,000 or so distinct CDR3 sequences, more than 45% of them seen only once. By flow cytometry, patients selected for sequencing had shown an expansion of CD8+CD57+ cells. Sequenced sample: sorted CD4+, CD8+, or CD8+CD57+ T cells (not recorded which) from PBMCs. Receptors originate from a human donor with aplastic anemia.

The V and J genes are TRBV10-3 and TRBJ1-1; possibly TRBD1 for D (6 bases). CDR1 is ENHRY and CDR2 is SYGVKD in the germline V gene. This CDR3 is built from 14 residues. Trimming removed 11 bases at V and 1 base at J, with 17 bases between. The CDR3 DNA follows: TGTGCCGCCTGCCCTTCGACAGGGAACACTGAAGCTTTCTTT. It codes for CAACPSTGNTEAFF.

The rearrangement joins TRBV12-3 or TRBV12-4 to TRBJ1-1, with 7 bases aligning to TRBD1. There are 13 residues in the CDR3. CDR3 loop: CASGLTGFTEAFF. The CDR3 nucleotides are TGTGCTAGTGGACTGACAGGGTTCACTGAAGCTTTCTTT.

Many counts were recorded for this clonotype. V is TRBV15 and J is TRBJ1-2; D possibly corresponds to TRBD1 (5 bases). V was pared by 5 bases and J by 6 bases, with 19 bases between. From germline, CDR1 is LNHNV and CDR2 YYDKDF (reference sequence). This CDR3 comprises 15 residues. The chain's CDR3 is CATSLIRRGGDGYTF. CDR3 in DNA: TGTGCCACCAGCCTAATCCGGCGGGGGGGTGATGGCTACACCTTC.

This clonotype has at least ten counts. V and J are TRBV10-3 and TRBJ2-7; perhaps D is TRBD1 or TRBD2 (7 bases each). With 5 bases removed from V and 4 bases from J, the gap between germline ends came to 15 bases. Germline assignment: CDR1 ENHRY and CDR2 SYGVKD. This CDR3 has 14 amino acids. The CDR3 DNA reads as TGTGCCATCAGTAAGCGGGACAGCTTGTACGAGCAGTACTTC. It codes for CAISKRDSLYEQYF.

The genes are TRBV20-1 and TRBJ2-5, with D perhaps TRBD2 (6 bases). The J call could be wrong; TRBJ2-1 is a better fit for the DNA end. Germline V gives CDR1 DFQATT, CDR2 SNEGSKA (reference sequence). The CDR3 has 13 amino acids. The CDR3 is CSARRDFHNEQFF. The CDR3 DNA reads TGCAGTGCGCGTCGGGACTTCCACAATGAGCAGTTCTTC.

This clonotype has ten or more counts. The chain joins TRBV10-3 to TRBJ2-7, with 7 bases that match TRBD1. Germline assignment: CDR1 ENHRY and CDR2 SYGVKD. This CDR3 is 15 amino acids long. Germline trimming cut 6 bases from V and 3 bases from J; bases unmatched to any gene: 11. The CDR3 sequence is CAIRETHRGRYEQYF. The CDR3 DNA is TGTGCCATCAGGGAAACGCATAGGGGGCGCTACGAGCAGTACTTC.

This clonotype was observed many times. The chain links TRBV7-9 to TRBJ1-1; D remains ambiguous. This CDR3 is built from 12 residues. The V and J ends lost 2 bases and 5 bases respectively, with 6 bases between them. In germline, CDR1 is SEHNR, CDR2 FQNEAQ (reference sequence). The CDR3 spells CASSLSSTEAFF. CDR3 coding DNA: TGTGCCAGCAGCTTATCTTCGACTGAAGCTTTCTTT.

Note on this clonotype: This clone may be a read error of a much larger clone one base away. The chain has TRBV6-2 or TRBV6-3 and TRBJ1-2; unclear D gene. V was shortened by 2 bases and J by 4 bases, with 11 bases between the two germline ends. Per germline, CDR1 MNHEY and CDR2 SVGEGT. The CDR3 totals 14 residues. CDR3 nucleotide sequence: TGTGCCAGCAGTTACGTCGTGCCTGTCTATGGCTACACCTTC. Amino acids: CASSYVVPVYGYTF.

This CDR3 is CASSILTGGTVSGQPQHF. For the CDR3, the DNA is TGTGCCAGCAGTATCCTGACAGGGGGCACCGTAAGCGGTCAGCCCCAGCATTTT. V usage is TRBV2 and J usage is TRBJ1-5; 10 nucleotides align to TRBD1. The trim removed 5 bases at V and 6 bases at J, leaving 16 bases unmatched. Per germline, CDR1 SNHLY and CDR2 FYNNEI. The CDR3 extends over 18 amino acids.

About this clonotype itself: A junction end diverges from the germline sequence, so it may reflect a read error. V usage is TRBV2 and J usage is TRBJ1-6; D not certain. Germline CDR1 reads SNHLY; CDR2 reads FYNNEI. The CDR3 is 13 amino acids. The CDR3 bases are TGTGCCTCCAGTGTAGCGGATAGTTCACCCCTCCACTTC. Translation gives CASSVADSSPLHF.

This clonotype was recorded many times. The chain joins TRBV20-1 to TRBJ2-1; 12 nucleotides align to TRBD2. The trim removed 6 bases at V and 8 bases at J, leaving 14 bases unmatched. Germline assignment: CDR1 DFQATT and CDR2 SNEGSKA (reference sequence). The length of the CDR3 is 16 residues. The CDR3 loop reads CSAWSGLAGNNDEQFF. The CDR3 DNA reads as TGCAGTGCCTGGTCCGGACTAGCGGGAAATAACGATGAGCAGTTCTTC.

The gene calls are TRBV7-2 and TRBJ1-2; no clear D gene. The germline V gene encodes CDR1 SGHTA and CDR2 FQGNSA. Trimming cost V 6 bases and J 4 bases, with 18 bases left between them. CDR3 length: 15 amino acids. CDR3 in DNA: TGTGCCAGCAGTCACCCGGCTGGGGTGACCTATGGCTACACCTTC. Its translation: CASSHPAGVTYGYTF.

The chain is built from TRBV12-5 and TRBJ2-5; the match to TRBD2 covers 10 bases. The trim removed 6 bases at V and 3 bases at J, leaving 19 bases unmatched. The CDR3 has 19 amino acids. Germline CDR1 is LGHNT and CDR2 is FRNRAP. This CDR3 is CASGQTSGTTPWKEETQYF. The CDR3 nucleotides read TGTGCTAGTGGCCAAACTAGCGGGACTACCCCTTGGAAGGAAGAGACCCAGTACTTC. The complete variable domain, with remaining parts taken from reference TRBV12-5 and TRBJ2-5, reads DARVTQTPRHKVTEMGQEVTMRCQPILGHNTVFWYRQTMMQGLELLAYFRNRAPLDDSGMPKDRFSAEMPDATLATLKIQPSEPRDSAVYFCASGQTSGTTPWKEETQYFGPGTRLLVL.

V gene TRBV12-3 or TRBV12-4 combines with J gene TRBJ2-7, with D maybe TRBD1 (5 bases). V dropped 7 bases and J dropped 0 bases, with 13 bases sitting between them. The CDR3 consists of 14 residues. The CDR3 DNA sequence: TGTGCCAGCACCAAACAGGTTCCCTCCTACGAGCAGTACTTC. Protein: CASTKQVPSYEQYF.

The V gene is TRBV25-1, the J gene TRBJ2-1, with D possibly being TRBD1 (6 bases). This CDR3 spans 16 amino acids. Trimming cost V 6 bases and J 6 bases, with 21 bases left between them. The germline V gene encodes CDR1 MGHDK and CDR2 SYGVNS. The CDR3 is CASSAEAAGAVNEQFF. DNA for the CDR3: TGTGCCAGCAGCGCGGAGGCGGCAGGGGCAGTCAATGAGCAGTTCTTC.

V and J are TRBV7-9 and TRBJ1-1; TRBD1 agrees at 7 bases. The V gene's germline CDR1 is SEHNR and CDR2 FQNEAQ (reference sequence). The J segment lost 5 bases and the V segment lost 5 bases, leaving 5 bases of the junction unmatched. The CDR3 has 13 residues. The CDR3 sequence is CASSRQGETEAFF. The DNA of the CDR3 is TGTGCCAGCAGCAGACAGGGAGAAACTGAAGCTTTCTTT.

This rearrangement joins TRBV11-3 to TRBJ2-5; 8 nucleotides match TRBD2. The length of the CDR3 is 15 residues. Unmatched junction bases numbered 9, after V lost 5 bases and J lost 4 bases. The germline V gene encodes CDR1 SGHNT and CDR2 YENEEA. CDR3: CASSQRTSLGETQYF. CDR3 nucleotides: TGTGCCAGCAGCCAAAGGACTAGCCTGGGAGAGACCCAGTACTTC. Combining the CDR3 with reference TRBV11-3 and TRBJ2-5 gives the whole variable domain EAGVVQSPRYKIIEKKQPVAFWCNPISGHNTLYWYLQNLGQGPELLIRYENEEAVDDSQLPKDRFSAERLKGVDSTLKIQPAELGDSAVYLCASSQRTSLGETQYFGPGTRLLVL.

On this clonotype itself: No DNA is shown, since the ends of the CDR3 on it are uncertain; the CDR3 is the one TCRdb lists. This chain links TRBV9 with TRBJ1-1; TRBD1, the table's D call, lacks a check against the DNA. Germline V lookup: CDR1 SGDLS, CDR2 YYNGEE. Inclusive of both ends, the CDR3 amounts to 23 amino acids. CDR3 sequence reads: CASSYGTPRDEQYFGTRNTEAFF.

This clonotype was found a few times. The chain uses TRBV6-5 and TRBJ2-2, with 12 bases fitting TRBD2. V gave up 5 bases and J gave up 6 bases; unmatched junction bases: 7. The germline gives CDR1 MNHEY, CDR2 SVGAGI. The CDR3 consists of 16 residues. The CDR3 region has the DNA TGTGCCAGCAGTGAGACTAGCGGGAGTACACCCGGGGAGCTGTTTTTT. It translates to CASSETSGSTPGELFF.

This clonotype has only a few counts. The rearrangement joins TRBV27 to TRBJ2-1; TRBD2 matches at 10 bases. CDR1 and CDR2 (germline): MNHEY, SMNVEV (reference sequence). Losses at the gene ends were 3 bases for V and 8 bases for J; bases not matched to a gene: 10. CDR3 size: 16 residues. CDR3 protein: CASSFRPSGSSDEQFF. CDR3 DNA: TGTGCCAGCAGTTTCCGTCCTAGCGGGAGTAGCGATGAGCAGTTCTTC.

In this sample, this clonotype turned up many times. The V call is TRBV29-1, the J call TRBJ2-6, with D perhaps matching TRBD2 (7 bases). Per germline, CDR1 SQVTM and CDR2 ANQGSEA. The CDR3 loop spans 16 amino acids. Trimming removed 6 bases from V and 4 bases from J, with 19 bases in between. CDR3 DNA sequence: TGCAGCGTCGGGGCCGGGGGGCCTTTGGGGGCCAACGTCCTGACTTTC. Translating it yields CSVGAGGPLGANVLTF.

The chain uses TRBV5-1 and TRBJ2-3; 8 bases are shared with TRBD1. Looked up from germline, CDR1 is SGHRS and CDR2 is YFSETQ. Germline trimming cut 4 bases from V and 2 bases from J; bases unmatched to any gene: 3. The CDR3 contains 14 residues. The CDR3 is CASSTDRDTDTQYF. The DNA for the CDR3 is TGCGCCAGCAGCACGGACAGGGACACAGATACGCAGTATTTT.

In DNA, the CDR3 is TGCGCCAGCAGCACGCTCAGGAATGAGCAGTTCTTC. This codes for CASSTLRNEQFF. This chain links TRBV5-1 with TRBJ2-1; no firm D call. The CDR3 consists of 12 residues. Looked up from germline, CDR1 is SGHRS and CDR2 is YFSETQ. Trimming left V 4 bases short and J 7 bases short, with 9 bases between.